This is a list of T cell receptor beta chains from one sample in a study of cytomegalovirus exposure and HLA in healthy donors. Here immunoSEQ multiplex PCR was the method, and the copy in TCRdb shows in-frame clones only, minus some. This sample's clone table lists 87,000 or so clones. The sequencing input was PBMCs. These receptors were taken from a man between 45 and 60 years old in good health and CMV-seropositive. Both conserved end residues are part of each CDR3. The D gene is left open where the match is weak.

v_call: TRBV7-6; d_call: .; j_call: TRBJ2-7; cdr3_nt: TGTGCCAGCAGCTTAGGAGGTCAGAGGAACTACGAGCAGTACTTC; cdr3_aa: CASSLGGQRNYEQYF
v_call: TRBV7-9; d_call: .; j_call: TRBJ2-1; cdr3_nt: TGTGCCAGCAGCTTAGAGGGGCAGGGGACTGAGCAGTTCTTC; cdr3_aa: CASSLEGQGTEQFF
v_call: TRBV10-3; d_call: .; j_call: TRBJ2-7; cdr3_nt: TGTGCCATCGGGGACTCAGACTACGAGCAGTACTTC; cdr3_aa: CAIGDSDYEQYF
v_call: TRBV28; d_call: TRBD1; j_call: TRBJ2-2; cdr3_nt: TGTGCCAGCAGTTTTGGGACAGGGGTGCGGACCGGGGAGCTGTTTTTT; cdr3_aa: CASSFGTGVRTGELFF
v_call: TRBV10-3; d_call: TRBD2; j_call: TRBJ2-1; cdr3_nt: TGTGCCATCACTAGCGGGAGGGGCGGTAATGAGCAGTTCTTC; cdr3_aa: CAITSGRGGNEQFF
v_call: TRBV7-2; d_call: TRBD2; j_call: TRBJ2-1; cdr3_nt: TGTGCCAGCGGTAGCGGGAGTAGGAATGAGCAGTTCTTC; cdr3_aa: CASGSGSRNEQFF
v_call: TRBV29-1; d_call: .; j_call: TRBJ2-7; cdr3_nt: TGCAGCGTTGGCTCCGGACATTACGAGCAGTACTTC; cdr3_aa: CSVGSGHYEQYF
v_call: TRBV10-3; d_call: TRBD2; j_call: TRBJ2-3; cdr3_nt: TGTGCCATCAGTGACCGAGCGGGAGGGCCCGCAGATACGCAGTATTTT; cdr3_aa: CAISDRAGGPADTQYF
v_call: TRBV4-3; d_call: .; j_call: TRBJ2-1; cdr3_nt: TGCGCCAGCAGCCAAGATCAGCGTTCTCCGCAGTTCTTC; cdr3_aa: CASSQDQRSPQFF
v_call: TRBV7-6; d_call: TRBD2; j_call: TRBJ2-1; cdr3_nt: TGTGCCAGCAGCCCCCTACTAGCGGGAGGCAATGAGCAGTTCTTC; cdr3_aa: CASSPLLAGGNEQFF
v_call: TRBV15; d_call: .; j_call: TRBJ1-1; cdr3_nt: TGTGCCACCAGCAGAGATCTCAGTGAAGCTTTCTTT; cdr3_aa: CATSRDLSEAFF
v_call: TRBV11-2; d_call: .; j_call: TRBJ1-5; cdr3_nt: TGTGCCAGCAGCTTAGGGGCGGGGTCGCCCCAGCATTTT; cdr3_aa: CASSLGAGSPQHF
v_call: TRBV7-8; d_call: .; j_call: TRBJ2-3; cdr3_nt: TGTGCCAGCAGCGATCGGGGGGATACGCAGTATTTT; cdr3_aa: CASSDRGDTQYF
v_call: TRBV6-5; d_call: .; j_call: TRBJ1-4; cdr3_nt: TGTGCCAGCAGTTACTCGTACAAGTCCAATGAAAAACTGTTTTTT; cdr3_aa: CASSYSYKSNEKLFF
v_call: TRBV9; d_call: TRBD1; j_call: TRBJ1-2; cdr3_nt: TGTGCCAGCAGCCCCGACAGGGAGGTTGATGGCTACACCTTC; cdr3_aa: CASSPDREVDGYTF
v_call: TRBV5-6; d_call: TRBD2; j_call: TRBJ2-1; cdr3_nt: TGTGCCAGCAGCCCGGAGACTAGCGGGAGGTACAATGAGCAGTTCTTC; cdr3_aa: CASSPETSGRYNEQFF
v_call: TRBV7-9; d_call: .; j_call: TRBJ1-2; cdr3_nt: TGTGCCAGCAGCTTGGGCAGCACGCCCGGGGACACCTTC; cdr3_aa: CASSLGSTPGDTF
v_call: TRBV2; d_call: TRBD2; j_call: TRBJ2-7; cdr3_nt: TGTGCCAGCATGCCGGGACTAGCGGGATCGTACGAGCAGTACTTC; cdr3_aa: CASMPGLAGSYEQYF
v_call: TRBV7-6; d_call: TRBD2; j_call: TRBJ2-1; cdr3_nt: TGTGCCAGCAGCTTTATTCCAGCGGGAGGGCCCCATAATGAGCAGTTCTTC; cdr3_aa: CASSFIPAGGPHNEQFF
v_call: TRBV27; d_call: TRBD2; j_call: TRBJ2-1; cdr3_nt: TGTGCCAGCAGTTTATTAACTAGCGGGAGTAATGAGCAGTTCTTC; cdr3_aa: CASSLLTSGSNEQFF
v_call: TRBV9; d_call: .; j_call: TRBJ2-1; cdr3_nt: TGTGCCAGCAGCGTAGTTGGGCAGGTATCCAATGAGCAGTTCTTC; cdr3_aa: CASSVVGQVSNEQFF
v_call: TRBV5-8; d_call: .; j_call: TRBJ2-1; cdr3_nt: TGTGCCAGCAACTTCCAGGGAAACTACAATGAGCAGTTCTTC; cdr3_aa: CASNFQGNYNEQFF
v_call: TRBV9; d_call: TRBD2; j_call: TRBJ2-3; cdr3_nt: TGTGCCAGCAGCGTAGCTCCACTAGCGGGAGTCGGAGATACGCAGTATTTT; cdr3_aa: CASSVAPLAGVGDTQYF
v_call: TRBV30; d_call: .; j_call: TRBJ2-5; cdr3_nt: TGTGCCCTTACATCGGGGGAGACCCAGTACTTC; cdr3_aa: CALTSGETQYF
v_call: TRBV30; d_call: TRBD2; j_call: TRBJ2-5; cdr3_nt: TGTGCCTGGAGTGAAGGGCTAGCGGGAGGGGTAGAGACCCAGTACTTC; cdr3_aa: CAWSEGLAGGVETQYF
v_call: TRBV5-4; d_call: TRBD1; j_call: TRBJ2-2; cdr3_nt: TGTGCCAGCAGCCGACAGGGAAACACCGGGGAGCTGTTTTTT; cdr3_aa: CASSRQGNTGELFF
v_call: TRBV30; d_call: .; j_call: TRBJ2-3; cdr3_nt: TGTGCCTGGAGTGTACTACGGCGTTCAGATACGCAGTATTTT; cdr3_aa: CAWSVLRRSDTQYF
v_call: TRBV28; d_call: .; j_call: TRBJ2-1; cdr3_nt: TGTGCCAGCAGTTCCCCTCTAGCCCGCTCCTACAATGAGCAGTTCTTC; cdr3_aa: CASSSPLARSYNEQFF
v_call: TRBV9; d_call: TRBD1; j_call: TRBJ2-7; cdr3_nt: TGTGCCAGCAGCTCCCGGGACAGGGGAAACGAGCAGTACTTC; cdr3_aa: CASSSRDRGNEQYF